This TCR beta chain was captured in a study of PD-1 blockade in classical Hodgkin lymphoma. A remark on this clone: The antigen is undetermined.

Trimming removed 3 bases from V and 1 base from J, with 12 bases in between. The CDR3 is 15 residues long. CDR1 is LNHDA and CDR2 is SQIVND in the germline V gene (reference sequence). The data were produced by immunoSEQ multiplex PCR, yet TCRdb's version contains in-frame clones alone and is incomplete. The sample records 70,000 to 80,000 clones, about 92% being singletons. Each of the patients experienced relapse following autologous stem cell transplantation, and their brentuximab vedotin exposure differed. Study observations and caveats: As was reported, newly diagnosed patients showed lower baseline TCR diversity than healthy donors did.

This sample comprised peripheral blood mononuclear cells (PBMCs), obtained at baseline. This rearrangement joins TRBV19 to TRBJ2-5; the D call may be TRBD1 or TRBD2 (5 bases each). The clonotype originates from a human donor with classical Hodgkin lymphoma. The CDR3 protein is CASSIIGARQETQYF. The DNA of the CDR3 is TGTGCCAGTAGTATCATCGGGGCACGCCAAGAGACCCAGTACTTC.